The sequence of this T cell receptor beta chain was determined in a study of PD-1 blockade in mismatch repair-deficient tumors. Study at large: Patients had over ten mismatch repair-deficient cancer types and were previously treated and progressing.

This clone was counted between two and nine times. The target antigen is unknown. Mismatch repair deficiency was confirmed in all patients, by PCR or immunohistochemistry. A few pembrolizumab responders had their TCRs sequenced. Findings and limits, study-wide: Tumor-resident clones, often absent from pretreatment blood, expanded after pembrolizumab and then contracted.

The repertoire was sequenced with immunoSEQ multiplex PCR; TCRdb's copy has only in-frame clones and lacks some. The table includes 30,000 to 45,000 clones, 65% to 85% detected once. CDR1 SGHAT and CDR2 FQNNGV come from the germline V gene. Trimming left V 3 bases short and J 5 bases short, with 8 bases between. The CDR3 is 12 amino acids. The chain combines TRBV11-2 with TRBJ2-7, with no clear D. The sample consisted of PBMCs, taken 38 to 40 weeks after starting pembrolizumab. The source is an adult with mismatch repair-deficient cancer. The CDR3 spells CASSFAGDEQYF. The CDR3 DNA is TGTGCCAGCAGCTTCGCTGGAGACGAGCAGTACTTC.